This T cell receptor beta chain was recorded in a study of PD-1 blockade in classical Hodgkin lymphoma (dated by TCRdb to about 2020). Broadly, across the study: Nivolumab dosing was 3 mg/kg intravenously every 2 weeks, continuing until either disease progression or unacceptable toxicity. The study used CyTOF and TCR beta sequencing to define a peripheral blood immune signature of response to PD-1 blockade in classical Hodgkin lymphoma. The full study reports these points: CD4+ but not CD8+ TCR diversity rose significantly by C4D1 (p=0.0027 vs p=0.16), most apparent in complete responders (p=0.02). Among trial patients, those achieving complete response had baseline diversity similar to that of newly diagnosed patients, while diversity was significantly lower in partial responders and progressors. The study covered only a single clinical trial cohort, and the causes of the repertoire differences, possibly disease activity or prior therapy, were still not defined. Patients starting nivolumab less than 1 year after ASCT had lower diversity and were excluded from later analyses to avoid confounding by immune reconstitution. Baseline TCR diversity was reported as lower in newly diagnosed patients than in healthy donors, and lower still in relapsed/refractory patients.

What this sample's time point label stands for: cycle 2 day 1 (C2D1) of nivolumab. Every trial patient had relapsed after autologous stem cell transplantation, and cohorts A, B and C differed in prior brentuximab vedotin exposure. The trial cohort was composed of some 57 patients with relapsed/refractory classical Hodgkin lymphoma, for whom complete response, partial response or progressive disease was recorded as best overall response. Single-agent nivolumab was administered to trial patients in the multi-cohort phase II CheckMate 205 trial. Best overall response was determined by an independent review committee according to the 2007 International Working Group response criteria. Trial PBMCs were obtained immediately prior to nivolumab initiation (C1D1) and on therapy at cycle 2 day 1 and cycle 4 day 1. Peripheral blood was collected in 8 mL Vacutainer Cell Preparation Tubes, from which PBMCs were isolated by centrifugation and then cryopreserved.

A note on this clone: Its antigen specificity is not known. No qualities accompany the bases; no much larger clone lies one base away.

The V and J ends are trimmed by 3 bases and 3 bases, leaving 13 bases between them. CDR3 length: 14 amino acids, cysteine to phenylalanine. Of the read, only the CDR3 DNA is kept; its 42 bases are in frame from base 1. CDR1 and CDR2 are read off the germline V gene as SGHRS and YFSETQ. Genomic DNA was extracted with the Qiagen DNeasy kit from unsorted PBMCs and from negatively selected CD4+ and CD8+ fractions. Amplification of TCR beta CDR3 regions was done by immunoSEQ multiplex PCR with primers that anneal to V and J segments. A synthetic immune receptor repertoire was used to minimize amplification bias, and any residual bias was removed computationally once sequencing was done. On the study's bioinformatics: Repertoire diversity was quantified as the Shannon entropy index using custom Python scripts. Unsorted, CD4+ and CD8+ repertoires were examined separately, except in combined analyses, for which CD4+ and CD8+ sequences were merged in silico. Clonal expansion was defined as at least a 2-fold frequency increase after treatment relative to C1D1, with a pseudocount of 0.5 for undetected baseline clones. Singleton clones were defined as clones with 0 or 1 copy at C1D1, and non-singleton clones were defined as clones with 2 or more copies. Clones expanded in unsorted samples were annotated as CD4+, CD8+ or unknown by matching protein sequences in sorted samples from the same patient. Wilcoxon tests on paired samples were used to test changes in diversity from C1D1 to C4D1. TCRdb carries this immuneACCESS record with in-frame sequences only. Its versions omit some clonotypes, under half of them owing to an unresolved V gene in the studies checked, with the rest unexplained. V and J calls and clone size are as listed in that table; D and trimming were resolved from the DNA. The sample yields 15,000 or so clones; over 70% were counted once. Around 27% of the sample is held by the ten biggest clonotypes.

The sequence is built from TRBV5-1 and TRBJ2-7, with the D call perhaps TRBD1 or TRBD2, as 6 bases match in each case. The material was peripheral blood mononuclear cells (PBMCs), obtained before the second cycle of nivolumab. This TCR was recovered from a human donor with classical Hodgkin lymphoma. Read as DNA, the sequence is TGCGCCAGCAGCTCTGAGGGGGGCCGCTACGAGCAGTACTTC. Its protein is CASSSEGGRYEQYF.